This T cell receptor beta chain was identified during a study of CD8 T cells in ankylosing spondylitis. Notes on the study in general: Significantly higher representation of disease-linked clones was reported for matched ankylosing spondylitis synovial fluid. There was a TCR beta motif, made of fewer than 10 highly homologous variants, that appeared characteristic of ankylosing spondylitis blood.

With molecular barcodes, quantitative 5'-RACE was used to make the TCR beta libraries. TCRdb independently ran MiXCR on the 5' RACE reads; one entry per CDR3 protein. The data show more than 600,000 distinct CDR3 sequences, roughly 19% seen once. The CDR3 extends over 13 amino acids. Trimming stripped 3 bases from V and 5 bases from J, with 11 bases between. The germline CDR1 and CDR2 sequences are SQVTM and ANQGSEA. Note on this clonotype: Antigen specificity is unknown.

The sequence derives from a male donor with ankylosing spondylitis. J is TRBJ2-4 and V is TRBV29-1; perhaps TRBD2 as D (6 bases). Sequenced material: blood, either unsorted or a sorted T cell fraction (not recorded which). The CDR3 region is CSVEPAGENIQYF. The CDR3 DNA follows: TGCAGCGTTGAGCCAGCGGGCGAAAACATTCAGTACTTC.